The T cell receptor beta chain under discussion was sequenced for a study of preoperative IRX-2 immunotherapy in early breast cancer. Treatment meaning: preoperative locoregional IRX-2 cytokine immunotherapy. Patients received preoperative, locoregional IRX-2 cytokine immunotherapy in a phase Ib study. This CDR3 is 14 amino acids long. Trimming removed 1 base from V and 4 bases from J, with 11 bases in between. Looked up from germline, CDR1 is SGHDT and CDR2 is YYEEEE. Sequenced by immunoSEQ multiplex PCR; TCRdb stores in-frame clones only, minus some. This table holds over 55,000 clones, 94% found once.

This material was collected from a patient treated with IRX-2 immunotherapy. The origin of this receptor is a human donor with breast cancer. V gene TRBV5-6 combines with J gene TRBJ1-2; the D is unclear. The CDR3 DNA follows: TGTGCCAGCAGCTTGATTGGGCTTGGCTATGGCTACACCTTC. Translated, it gives CASSLIGLGYGYTF.